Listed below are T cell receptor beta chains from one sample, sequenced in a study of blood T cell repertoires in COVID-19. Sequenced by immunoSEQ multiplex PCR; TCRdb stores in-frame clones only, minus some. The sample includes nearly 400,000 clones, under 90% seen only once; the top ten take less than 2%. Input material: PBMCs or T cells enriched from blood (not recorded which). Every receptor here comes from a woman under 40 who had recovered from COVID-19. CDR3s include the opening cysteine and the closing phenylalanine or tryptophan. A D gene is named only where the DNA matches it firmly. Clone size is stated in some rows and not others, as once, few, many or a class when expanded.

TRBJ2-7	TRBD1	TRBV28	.	TGTGCCAGCAGTTTAGGGACAGACGGATTAGGCTCCTACGAGCAGTACTTC	CASSLGTDGLGSYEQYF
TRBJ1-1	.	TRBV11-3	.	TGTGCCAGCAGCCTACGGTCGAACACTGAAGCTTTCTTT	CASSLRSNTEAFF
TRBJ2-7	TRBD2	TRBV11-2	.	TGTGCCAGCAGCTTAGGGGCGGGAGGCTTCCTCTACGAGCAGTACTTC	CASSLGAGGFLYEQYF
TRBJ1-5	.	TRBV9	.	TGTGCCAGCGGTGACAACAATCAGCCCCAGCATTTT	CASGDNNQPQHF
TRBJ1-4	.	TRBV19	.	TGTGCCAGTAGTACCTCCCGACGGGGGAGACTGTTTTTT	CASSTSRRGRLFF
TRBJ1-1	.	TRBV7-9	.	TGTGCCAGCAGCCCAGGGGCAGTCGACACTGAAGCTTTCTTT	CASSPGAVDTEAFF
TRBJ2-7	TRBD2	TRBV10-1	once	TGCGCCAGCAGTGCTAGCGGGACCTACGAGCAGTACTTC	CASSASGTYEQYF
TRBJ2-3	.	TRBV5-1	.	TGCGCCAGCAGCCCTTCCAGGGGCACAGATACGCAGTATTTT	CASSPSRGTDTQYF
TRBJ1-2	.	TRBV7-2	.	TGTGCCAGCAGCCCCGGACAGCGGGGCTACACCTTC	CASSPGQRGYTF
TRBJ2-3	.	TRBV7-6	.	TGTGCCAGCAGCTTTAGATTGGACAGACGAAACACAGATACGCAGTATTTT	CASSFRLDRRNTDTQYF
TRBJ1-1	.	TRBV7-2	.	TGTGCCAGCAGCTTAGAAGCAGGCGACACTGAAGCTTTCTTT	CASSLEAGDTEAFF
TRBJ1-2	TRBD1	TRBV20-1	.	TGCAGTGCTGGTGATGGACAGGGTAACTATGGCTACACCTTC	CSAGDGQGNYGYTF
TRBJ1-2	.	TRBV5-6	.	TGTGCCAGCAGCTTTAGTGAGGCTGGCTACACCTTC	CASSFSEAGYTF
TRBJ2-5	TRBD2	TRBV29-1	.	TGCAGCGCCGGACTAGTTCTTGCCCAAGAGACCCAGTACTTC	CSAGLVLAQETQYF
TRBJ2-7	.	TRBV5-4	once	TGTGCCAGCAGCGCCACAGTGAACTCCTACGAGCAGTACTTC	CASSATVNSYEQYF
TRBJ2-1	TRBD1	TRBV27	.	TGTGCCACCCGACTGCAACCCCAGGGGGTGGGTGAGCAGTTCTTC	CATRLQPQGVGEQFF
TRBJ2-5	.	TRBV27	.	TGTGCCAGCAGTTGGGGCAGGGGCCAAGAGACCCAGTACTTC	CASSWGRGQETQYF
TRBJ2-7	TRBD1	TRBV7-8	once	TGTGCCAGCAGCCCCCGACAGGGGGCTTACGAGCAGTACTTC	CASSPRQGAYEQYF
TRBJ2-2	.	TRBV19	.	TGTGCCTCCCGCCCCATTCTAAGTAACACCGGGGAGCTGTTTTTT	CASRPILSNTGELFF
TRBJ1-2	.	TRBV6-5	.	TGTGCCAGCAGCTCCGGGTTCAACTATGGCTACACCTTC	CASSSGFNYGYTF
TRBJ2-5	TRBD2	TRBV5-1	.	TGCGCCAGCAGCTCGACACTAGCGGGGGGGAAAGAGACCCAGTACTTC	CASSSTLAGGKETQYF
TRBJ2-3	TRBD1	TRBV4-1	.	TGCGCCAGCAGCCAAGATGGGACAGGGAGCACAGATACGCAGTATTTT	CASSQDGTGSTDTQYF
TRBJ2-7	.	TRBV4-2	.	TGTGCCAGCAGCCAAACAGTTAACTCCTACGAGCAGTACTTC	CASSQTVNSYEQYF
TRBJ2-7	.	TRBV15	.	TGTGCCACCAGCAGAGATTCGTCGGGACAAGGCTACGAGCAGTACTTC	CATSRDSSGQGYEQYF
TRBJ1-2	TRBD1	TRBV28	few	TGTGCCAGCAGTCCGACAGGGGCATTAGGCGGCTACACCTTC	CASSPTGALGGYTF
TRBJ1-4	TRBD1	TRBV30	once	TGTGCCTGGAGGAGACAGGGGATAAGTGAAAAACTGTTTTTT	CAWRRQGISEKLFF
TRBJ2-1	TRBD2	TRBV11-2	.	TGTGCCAGCAGCCATAGGGGAGGGGATTACAATGAGCAGTTCTTC	CASSHRGGDYNEQFF
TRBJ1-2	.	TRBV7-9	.	TGTGCCAGCAGCTCACCTATTCCCCTACAGGTCGGCTACACCTTC	CASSSPIPLQVGYTF
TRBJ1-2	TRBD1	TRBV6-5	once	TGTGCCAGCAGTTACGACGCAGGGGGCTTTTGGATGGGCTACACCTTC	CASSYDAGGFWMGYTF
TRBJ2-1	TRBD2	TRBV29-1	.	TGCAGCGTGGGAGCGGGATGGGCTTACAATGAGCAGTTCTTC	CSVGAGWAYNEQFF
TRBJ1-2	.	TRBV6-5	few	TGTGCCAGCAAACCAGGGGAGGGGATCTATGGCTACACCTTC	CASKPGEGIYGYTF
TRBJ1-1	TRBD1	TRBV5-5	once	TGTGCCAGCAGCAGGACAGGTACAGTGTTGGGGACTGAAGCTTTCTTT	CASSRTGTVLGTEAFF
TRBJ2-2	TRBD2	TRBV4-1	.	TGCGCCAGCAGCCATCCCGGGAGGGGGAACACCGGGGAGCTGTTTTTT	CASSHPGRGNTGELFF
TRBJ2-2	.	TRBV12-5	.	TGTGCTAGTGGTTTGGGGAGAGAGACCGGGGAGCTGTTTTTT	CASGLGRETGELFF
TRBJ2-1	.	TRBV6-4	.	TGTGCCAGCAGTGAAGTCGGGGTCTCGATGAGTGAGCAGTTCTTC	CASSEVGVSMSEQFF
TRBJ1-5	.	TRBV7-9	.	TGTGCCAGCAGCCCCGAGGGGGGGTGGGATCAGCCCCAGCATTTT	CASSPEGGWDQPQHF
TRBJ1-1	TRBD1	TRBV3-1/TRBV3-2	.	TGTGCCAGCAGCCAACTGCCCGGGACAGGGGCGAGGAACACTGAAGCTTTCTTT	CASSQLPGTGARNTEAFF
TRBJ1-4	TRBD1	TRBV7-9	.	TGTGCCAGCACCCAATCCGGGACAGAACTAGAAAAACTGTTTTTT	CASTQSGTELEKLFF
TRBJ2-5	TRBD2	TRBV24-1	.	TGTGCCACCAGTGATGGGGGGGTCTCCGAGACCCAGTACTTC	CATSDGGVSETQYF
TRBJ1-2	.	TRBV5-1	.	TGCGCCAGCAGCTTGGATCCCTTTAACTATGGCTACACCTTC	CASSLDPFNYGYTF
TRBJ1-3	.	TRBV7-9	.	TGTGCCAGCAGCTTTGGCGGCTCTGGAAACACCATATATTTT	CASSFGGSGNTIYF
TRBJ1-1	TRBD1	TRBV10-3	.	TGTGCCATCAGTGGACAGGGCGAGACTGAAGCTTTCTTT	CAISGQGETEAFF
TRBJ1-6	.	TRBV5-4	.	TGTGCCAGCAGCTTGGACCCAGATTCACCCCTCCACTTT	CASSLDPDSPLHF
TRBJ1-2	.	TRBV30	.	TGTGCCTGGAGCTGGGACTTAGGGAACTATGGCTACACCTTC	CAWSWDLGNYGYTF
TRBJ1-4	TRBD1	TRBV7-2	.	TGTGCCAGCAGCTCGCAGGGGGCAACTAATGAAAAACTGTTTTTT	CASSSQGATNEKLFF
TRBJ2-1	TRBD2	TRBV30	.	TGTGCCTGGAAAGTACGGGGCGCGGGGGTGAATGAGCAGTTCTTC	CAWKVRGAGVNEQFF
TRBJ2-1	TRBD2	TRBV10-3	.	TGTGCCATCAGTGAGCCCATCGGACTAGCGGAGGACAATGAGCAGTTCTTC	CAISEPIGLAEDNEQFF
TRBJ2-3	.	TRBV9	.	TGTGCCAGCAGCGTGCACTCCTTCCGCGGAGCAGATACGCAGTATTTT	CASSVHSFRGADTQYF
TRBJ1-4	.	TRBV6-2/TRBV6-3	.	TGTGCCAGCAGTCTCGAACAGGATCCTAATGAAAAACTGTTTTTT	CASSLEQDPNEKLFF
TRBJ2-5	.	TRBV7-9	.	TGTGCCAGCAGCGCCTTAGGGACATCATTTGGGGAGACCCAGTACTTC	CASSALGTSFGETQYF
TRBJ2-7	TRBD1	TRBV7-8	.	TGTGCCAGCCGGGGGACAGGGAACGCGCGCGAGCAGTACTTC	CASRGTGNAREQYF
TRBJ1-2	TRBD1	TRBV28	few	TGTGCCAGCAGACGTGACAGGGCTGATGGCTACACCTTC	CASRRDRADGYTF
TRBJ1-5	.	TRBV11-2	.	TGTGCCAGCAGCCGGTATAGCAATCAGCCCCAGCATTTT	CASSRYSNQPQHF
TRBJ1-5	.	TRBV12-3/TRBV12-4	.	TGTGCCAGCAAGCTGGTTGCCGGAGAGCCCCAGCATTTT	CASKLVAGEPQHF
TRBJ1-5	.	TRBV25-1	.	TGTGCCAGCAGTGAATATTTCACAGACAATCAGCCCCAGCATTTT	CASSEYFTDNQPQHF